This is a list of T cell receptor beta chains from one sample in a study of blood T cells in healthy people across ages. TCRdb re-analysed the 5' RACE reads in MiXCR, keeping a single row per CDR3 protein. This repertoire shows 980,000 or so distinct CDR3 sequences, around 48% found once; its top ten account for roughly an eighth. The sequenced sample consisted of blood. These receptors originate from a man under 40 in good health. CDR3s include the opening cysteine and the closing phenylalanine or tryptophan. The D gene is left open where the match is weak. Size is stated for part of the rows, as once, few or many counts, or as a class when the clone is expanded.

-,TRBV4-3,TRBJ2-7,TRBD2,TGCGCCAGCAGCCAAGACATCCGGGGGGGGGCCTACAATGAGCAGTACTTC,CASSQDIRGGAYNEQYF
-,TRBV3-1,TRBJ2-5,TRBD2,TGTGCCAGCAGCCCCGGACTAGCGGGGAACCAAGAGACCCAGTACTTC,CASSPGLAGNQETQYF
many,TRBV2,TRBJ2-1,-,TGTGCCAGCAGTGAACAGGGCGGAATCTACAATGAGCAGTTCTTC,CASSEQGGIYNEQFF
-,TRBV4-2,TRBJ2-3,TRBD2,TGTGTCAGCAGCCAAGACCGGGGGGAAAGCACAGATACGCAGTATTTT,CVSSQDRGESTDTQYF
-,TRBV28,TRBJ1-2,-,TGTGCCAGCAGTTGGGCCACAAACTATGGCTACACCTTC,CASSWATNYGYTF
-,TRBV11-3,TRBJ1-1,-,TGTGCCAGCAGCTCCTACAGGGCTGAAGCTTTCTTT,CASSSYRAEAFF
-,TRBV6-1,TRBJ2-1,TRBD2,TGTGCCAGCAGTGAAGCCTTAACTAGCGGTACATTCTATGAGCAGTTCTTC,CASSEALTSGTFYEQFF
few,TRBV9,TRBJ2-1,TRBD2,TGTGCCAGCAGCGTAGGGGGAACTGCGCGGGGGAATGAGCAGTTCTTC,CASSVGGTARGNEQFF
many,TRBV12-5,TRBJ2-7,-,TGTGCTAGTGGCTATTTATACGAGCAGTACTTC,CASGYLYEQYF
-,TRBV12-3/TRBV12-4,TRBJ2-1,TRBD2,TGTGCCATCAATGTAGCGGGGGGGAGATACAATGAGCAGTTCTTC,CAINVAGGRYNEQFF
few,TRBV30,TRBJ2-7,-,TGTGCCTGGATTAAAATAGCAGGGGTGGGCGAGCAGTACTTC,CAWIKIAGVGEQYF